This T cell receptor beta chain was sequenced in a study of cytomegalovirus exposure and HLA in healthy donors. Per the germline V gene, CDR1 is MNHEY and CDR2 is SMNVEV (reference sequence). The junction had 17 bases not matched to a gene; V was cut back by 1 base and J by 3 bases. The length of the CDR3 is 19 residues. With 60 Vbeta and 13 Jbeta primers, the PCR was carried out. Authors' data handling: There were about 80 million unique TCR beta chains by a later count, and 10 million to 12 million of them were shared. The protocol was immunoSEQ multiplex PCR, while the TCRdb copy is restricted to in-frame clones and leaves out a portion. V, J and clone size derive from that table, while D and trimming were established from the DNA sequence. The repertoire holds over 100,000 clones, 81% seen once, with over 2% in the top ten. Notes on this clone: Its antigen remains unidentified.

Study-wide results and limits: Cytomegalovirus association was assigned to under 200 TCR beta chains.

This sequence originates from a woman in her 30s in good health and CMV-seronegative. The chain uses TRBV27 and TRBJ2-5; 7 bases are a match to TRBD1. The source material was PBMCs. This chain's CDR3 is CASSLYKGSRGRNEETQYF. The CDR3, as DNA: TGTGCCAGCAGTTTATATAAAGGATCGAGGGGGCGTAACGAAGAGACCCAGTACTTC.